A single sample gave rise to the 16 T cell receptor beta chains below, sequenced in a study of T cells in Graves' hyperthyroidism and ophthalmopathy. Template material for amplifying TCR beta CDR3 regions consisted of RNA transcripts. HTBI primers were employed in a first-round RT-PCR of the TCR CDR3. TCRdb recomputed calls from the multiplex PCR reads with MiXCR, one row per CDR3 protein. The sample has 350,000 or so distinct CDR3 sequences; roughly 20% are singletons. The sample comprised blood. The receptors come from a woman aged 45-65 years with Graves' hyperthyroidism.

This chain connects TRBV29-1 to TRBJ2-5; D is possibly TRBD2 (7 bases). Per germline, CDR1 SQVTM and CDR2 ANQGSEA. The CDR3 length is 11 residues. The V and J ends lost 6 bases and 7 bases respectively, with 12 bases between them. CDR3 amino acids: CSVAGAGTQYF. In DNA, the CDR3 is TGCAGCGTGGCGGGGGCTGGGACCCAGTACTTC.

The chain is built from TRBV2 and TRBJ1-2, with D unclear. Germline V gene sequence: CDR1 SNHLY, CDR2 FYNNEI. The CDR3 contains 15 residues. Trimming left V 3 bases short and J 2 bases short, with 13 bases between. The CDR3 spells CASSDDYSSNYGYTF. The CDR3, as DNA: TGTGCCAGCAGTGACGATTATTCCAGCAACTATGGCTACACCTTC.

This clonotype was seen a handful of times. V gene TRBV2 combines with J gene TRBJ1-5; 7 bases map to TRBD1. Germline V lookup: CDR1 SNHLY, CDR2 FYNNEI. This CDR3 spans 15 amino acids. V was pared by 6 bases and J by 6 bases, with 11 bases of the junction left unmatched. This CDR3 reads CASSRDSRAGQPQHF. The CDR3 region has the DNA TGTGCCAGCAGCCGGGACAGTCGGGCGGGTCAGCCCCAGCATTTT.

This clonotype was picked up a small number of times. The V call is TRBV5-1, the J call TRBJ1-4, with a tentative D call TRBD1 (5 bases). V was trimmed by 7 bases and J by 10 bases, leaving 20 bases between them. The CDR3 length is 14 residues. Germline V lookup: CDR1 SGHRS, CDR2 YFSETQ. CDR3 in amino acids: CASAPSQGTGKLFF. CDR3 nucleotide sequence: TGCGCCAGCGCGCCCTCCCAGGGTACCGGAAAACTGTTTTTT.

This clonotype appeared a few times. This sequence joins TRBV29-1 and TRBJ2-3; either TRBD1 or TRBD2 may fit D (5 bases each). This CDR3 spans 13 amino acids. The V gene's germline CDR1 is SQVTM and CDR2 ANQGSEA. With 6 bases removed from V and 3 bases from J, the gap between germline ends came to 13 bases. In DNA form, the CDR3 reads TGCAGCGTGGGGACGGACACTACAGATACGCAGTATTTT. Translation gives CSVGTDTTDTQYF.

V usage is TRBV9 and J usage is TRBJ2-3; D is possibly TRBD2 (5 bases). Germline lookup yields CDR1 SGDLS and CDR2 YYNGEE. CDR3 length equals 13 residues. V lost 4 bases to trimming and J lost 2 bases, with 8 bases between them. The CDR3: CASSLLVTDTQYF. The CDR3 nucleotides read TGTGCCAGCAGCCTACTAGTCACAGATACGCAGTATTTT.

J is TRBJ2-7 and V is TRBV5-1, with D possibly matching TRBD2 (7 bases). Per germline, CDR1 SGHRS and CDR2 YFSETQ. V lost 0 bases, J lost 5 bases, and 9 bases lay in between. The CDR3 totals 13 residues. CDR3 coding DNA: TGCGCCAGCAGCTTGGAGGGGGGGAACGAGCAGTACGTC. This sequence encodes CASSLEGGNEQYV.

In its sample, this clonotype was seen many times. The gene calls are TRBV6-2 or TRBV6-3 and TRBJ2-5; D not resolved. Germline V lookup: CDR1 MNHEY, CDR2 SVGEGT. V lost 0 bases and J lost 6, with 14 bases in between. CDR3 size: 15 residues. CDR3 coding DNA: TGTGCCAGCAGTTACTCGGGAACCAATTTGCAGACCCAGTACTTC. It specifies CASSYSGTNLQTQYF.

The chain is built from TRBV4-1 and TRBJ1-1, with D uncertain. The CDR3 extends over 15 amino acids. CDR1 and CDR2 from the germline V gene are MGHRA and YSYEKL. V was clipped by 0 bases and J by 0 bases, with 8 bases between them. The CDR3 DNA is TGCGCCAGCAGCCAAGAGCGCGGCATGAACACTGAAGCTTTCTTT. Protein: CASSQERGMNTEAFF.

The chain combines TRBV20-1 with TRBJ2-5; 10 nucleotides align to TRBD2. Per germline, CDR1 DFQATT and CDR2 SNEGSKA (reference sequence). This CDR3 has 14 residues. V shed 6 bases, J shed 2 bases, and the junction held 6 bases outside the gene matches. The CDR3 bases are TGCAGTGCACATAGCGGGAGGATTCAAGAGACCCAGTACTTC. It yields the protein CSAHSGRIQETQYF.

The V and J genes are TRBV5-1 and TRBJ2-7; 8 bases agree with TRBD2. This CDR3 region has 15 residues. Germline CDR1 and CDR2: SGHRS and YFSETQ. V lost 1 base, J lost 3 bases, and 6 bases stayed unmatched. The DNA for the CDR3 is TGCGCCAGCAGCTTGAGCACTAGCGGTATCTACGAGCAGTACTTC. Its protein product is CASSLSTSGIYEQYF.

This chain links TRBV5-1 with TRBJ2-5; 11 positions agree with TRBD2. Trimming took 0 bases from V and 2 from J; bases not matched to a gene: 3. The CDR3 covers 16 residues. Germline V gives CDR1 SGHRS, CDR2 YFSETQ. The CDR3 sequence is CASSLAVAGGQETQYF. CDR3 DNA sequence: TGCGCCAGCAGCTTGGCGGTAGCGGGGGGGCAAGAGACCCAGTACTTC.

There are many counts of this clonotype. V and J are TRBV6-1 and TRBJ2-7; 11 bases are shared with TRBD1. Germline CDR1 is MNHNS and CDR2 is SASEGT. The CDR3 contains 15 residues. With V trimmed by 5 bases and J by 3 bases, 6 bases remained unmatched. In nucleotides, the CDR3 is TGTGCCAGCAGTTATTCCGGGACAGGGGGCTACGAGCAGTACTTC. Residues: CASSYSGTGGYEQYF.

This clonotype was detected only a few times. The rearrangement uses TRBV6-1 and TRBJ1-2; tentative D call: TRBD1 (5 bases). In germline, CDR1 is MNHNS, CDR2 SASEGT. The CDR3 is 15 residues long. V shed 4 bases and J shed 2 bases, with 14 bases lying between them. The DNA for the CDR3 is TGTGCCAGCAGTGTTGGGAGGGGCTACAACTATGGCTACACCTTC. Its translation: CASSVGRGYNYGYTF.

This clonotype turned up a few times. The chain uses TRBV24-1 and TRBJ2-3; TRBD2 matches 7 bases. CDR1 is KGHDR, CDR2 SFDVKD, per germline. Unmatched junction bases numbered 1, after V lost 3 bases and J lost 2 bases. This CDR3 spans 14 amino acids. The CDR3 sequence is CATSDAGVTDTQYF. The CDR3 coding sequence is TGTGCCACCAGTGATGCGGGGGTCACAGATACGCAGTATTTT.

There are many counts of this clonotype. This rearrangement joins TRBV6-1 to TRBJ2-3; TRBD2 matches 10 bases. The CDR3 extends over 14 amino acids. The germline gives CDR1 MNHNS, CDR2 SASEGT. With V trimmed by 6 bases and J by 2 bases, 2 bases remained unmatched. The CDR3: CASRTSGLTDTQYF. CDR3 bases: TGTGCCAGCAGGACTAGCGGGCTCACAGATACGCAGTATTTT.